Shown below are 22 T cell receptor beta chains from a single sample sequenced in a study of molecular identifiers for immune sequencing clone quantification. TCRdb recomputed calls from the PCR reads with MiXCR, one row per CDR3 protein. Among some 590,000 distinct CDR3 sequences listed, 25% were seen once. The source material was naive CD8+ T cells from blood, with Jurkat cell RNA spiked in. Noted subset: FACS-sorted CD8+CD4-CCR7+CD45RA+ naive T cells. All receptors come from a human donor in good health. Some libraries in this study had Jurkat cell RNA spiked in.

This clonotype was observed a single time. This chain links TRBV7-3 with TRBJ2-5, with D possibly TRBD2 on 7 matching bases. The CDR3 sequence is 17 residues long. V dropped 5 bases and J dropped 2 bases, with 21 bases sitting between them. The germline V gene encodes CDR1 SGHTA and CDR2 FQGTGA. DNA of the CDR3: TGTGCCAGCAGCCCTGGGGGGGGCGTCAGGATTCAAGAGACCCAGTACTTC. Amino acids: CASSPGGGVRIQETQYF.

This clonotype has just a few counts. This chain joins TRBV6-1 and TRBJ1-5; 9 bases are a match to TRBD1. Trimming removed 6 bases from V and 1 base from J; junction bases left unmatched: 16. Germline V lookup: CDR1 MNHNS, CDR2 SASEGT. This CDR3 is 19 amino acids long. The chain's CDR3 is CASSGNSGTGLFSNQPQHF. The DNA of the CDR3 is TGTGCCAGCAGCGGGAACTCCGGGACAGGGTTGTTCAGCAATCAGCCCCAGCATTTT.

With regard to this clonotype: A much bigger clone sits one base away, suggesting this may be a read error. This chain connects TRBV7-8 to TRBJ1-5; a weak D match, TRBD1 (6 bases). Germline CDR1 and CDR2: SGHVS and FQNEAQ. The CDR3 loop spans 15 amino acids. DNA for the CDR3: TGTGCCAGCAGCTTAGATGGGACACCCAATCGGCCCCAGCATTTT. It yields the protein CASSLDGTPNRPQHF.

The chain has TRBV6-2 or TRBV6-3 and TRBJ1-5; TRBD1 matches 10 bases. V shed 4 bases, J shed 5 bases, and the junction held 8 bases outside the gene matches. This CDR3 is built from 16 residues. Germline lookup yields CDR1 MNHEY and CDR2 SVGEGT. The CDR3 DNA sequence: TGTGCCAGCAGTTCGCGGGACAGGGGAGCTCATCAGCCCCAGCATTTT. Protein: CASSSRDRGAHQPQHF.

This clonotype was seen at least ten times. The V gene is TRBV4-3, the J gene TRBJ2-7; 10 positions match TRBD2. CDR3 length: 17 amino acids. Germline-derived CDR1 and CDR2 are LGHNA and YSLEER. Trimming cost V 4 bases and J 2 bases; bases outside gene matches: 11. CDR3 bases: TGCGCCAGCAGCCCATCCCACGGGACTAGCGCCACCTACGAGCAGTACTTC. Protein sequence: CASSPSHGTSATYEQYF.

V and J are TRBV7-9 and TRBJ2-1; D is perhaps TRBD1 (5 bases). The V end lost 4 bases, the J end lost 7 bases, and 17 bases lay between the germline ends. The V gene's germline CDR1 is SEHNR and CDR2 FQNEAQ (reference sequence). The CDR3 is 15 residues long. The CDR3 is CASSYPQGGRNEQFF. In DNA, the CDR3 is TGTGCCAGCAGCTACCCGCAGGGTGGCAGGAATGAGCAGTTCTTC.

The gene calls are TRBV13 and TRBJ1-6; D is possibly TRBD1 (6 bases). Germline V lookup: CDR1 PRHDT, CDR2 FYEKMQ (reference sequence). This CDR3 spans 16 amino acids. Trimming cost V 5 bases and J 3 bases, with 14 bases left between them. CDR3 in amino acids: CASSHRLDSYNSPLHF. The DNA of the CDR3 is TGTGCCAGCAGCCACCGTTTGGACAGCTATAATTCACCCCTCCACTTT.

This chain links TRBV5-5 with TRBJ2-7; D is unclear. The CDR3 contains 13 residues. Germline CDR1 and CDR2: SGHKS and YYEKEE (reference sequence). V gave up 3 bases and J gave up 5 bases, with 12 bases separating them. The CDR3: CASSSPTVNEQYF. CDR3 nucleotide sequence: TGTGCCAGCAGCTCCCCCACAGTGAACGAGCAGTACTTC.

V gene TRBV20-1 combines with J gene TRBJ2-1, with 10 bases fitting TRBD2. V dropped 0 bases and J dropped 2; count of bases not matched to a gene: 1. The germline CDR1 and CDR2 sequences are DFQATT and SNEGSKA (reference sequence). The CDR3 consists of 15 residues. As DNA, the CDR3 is TGCAGTGCTAGAGACCTAGCGGGGGCCTACAATGAGCAGTTCTTC. As protein: CSARDLAGAYNEQFF.

Concerning this clonotype itself: Because the CDR3 is missing its conserved closing phenylalanine or tryptophan, this is likely a read error. The chain employs TRBV6-4 and TRBJ1-1, with D perhaps matching TRBD1 (6 bases). The CDR3 consists of 12 residues. V lost 11 bases and J 6 bases, leaving 16 bases between the germline ends. Germline V gene data show CDR1 as MRHNA and CDR2 as SNTAGT. The CDR3 DNA sequence: TGTGCCGGCGGAGGGGGAGATGCTGAAGCTTTCATT. Translated, it gives CAGGGGDAEAFI.

The rearrangement links TRBV27 to TRBJ1-2; D possibly corresponds to TRBD1 (6 bases). CDR3 length: 14 amino acids. Germline CDR1 MNHEY, CDR2 SMNVEV (reference sequence). The V end lost 3 bases, the J end lost 8 bases, and 16 bases lay between the germline ends. The DNA of the CDR3 is TGTGCCAGCAGTTTTAGGACAGCCGCTAAGGGCTACACCTTC. This translates into CASSFRTAAKGYTF.

This clonotype was observed at least ten times. V gene TRBV7-9 combines with J gene TRBJ2-3; 9 bases agree with TRBD2. Per germline, CDR1 SEHNR and CDR2 FQNEAQ (reference sequence). CDR3 length: 15 amino acids. V lost 5 bases, J lost 1 base, and 4 bases stayed unmatched. The CDR3 DNA is TGTGCCAGCAGCCCTCCTAGCGGGGGCACAGATACGCAGTATTTT. It codes for CASSPPSGGTDTQYF.

This clonotype was counted many times. The V gene is TRBV24-1, the J gene TRBJ1-1; no firm D call. This CDR3 comprises 14 residues. CDR1 and CDR2 from the germline V gene are KGHDR and SFDVKD. V was cut by 4 bases and J by 7 bases, with 15 bases left in between. The CDR3 reads CATSDDTQKREAFF. The DNA of the CDR3 is TGTGCCACCAGTGACGATACACAGAAACGTGAAGCTTTCTTT.

Concerning this clonotype: A single base separates this from a much larger clone, so it may be a read error. The rearrangement joins TRBV7-2 to TRBJ1-2; a weak D match, TRBD1 (5 bases). Germline CDR1 and CDR2: SGHTA and FQGNSA. CDR3 length equals 17 residues. CDR3 bases: TGTGTCAGCAGCCCTAGCTTGTGGGGGGAAGGAGAGACTGGCTACACCTTC. Translation gives CVSSPSLWGEGETGYTF.

This clonotype was counted between two and nine times. The V gene is TRBV4-1, the J gene TRBJ2-1, with TRBD1 matching 9 bases. J was trimmed by 3 bases and V by 5 bases; bases with no gene match: 8. CDR1 is MGHRA and CDR2 is YSYEKL in the germline V gene. This CDR3 comprises 16 residues. In DNA form, the CDR3 reads TGCGCCAGCAGCGAAGGGACAGGGCCGAGCTACAATGAGCAGTTCTTC. As protein: CASSEGTGPSYNEQFF.

A note on this clonotype: A much larger clone lies one base from this, so it may be a read error. The chain uses TRBV19 and TRBJ2-7, with 7 bases identical to TRBD2. This CDR3 spans 15 amino acids. The V gene end was trimmed by 3 bases and the J gene end by 0 bases; junction bases not matched to a gene: 5. The germline CDR1 and CDR2 sequences are LNHDA and SQIVND (reference sequence). The CDR3 spells CASSITSESSYEQYF. CDR3 nucleotide sequence: TGTGCCAGTAGTATTACTAGCGAGAGCTCCTACGAGCAGTACTTC.

J is TRBJ2-5 and V is TRBV13, with 10 bases matching TRBD1. Germline V gene lookup returns CDR1 PRHDT and CDR2 FYEKMQ (reference sequence). V shed 5 bases and J 7 bases; nucleotides not matched to a gene: 10. The length of the CDR3 is 15 residues. The CDR3 sequence: CASSPAGQGTGTQYF. CDR3 sequence (DNA): TGTGCCAGCAGCCCAGCGGGACAGGGGACGGGGACCCAGTACTTC.

A remark on this clonotype: With a much larger clone just one base away, this may be a read error. The rearrangement links TRBV28 to TRBJ1-5; 7 bases agree with TRBD1. The CDR3 covers 14 residues. Germline CDR1 and CDR2: MDHEN and SYDVKM. The CDR3, as DNA: TGTGCCAGCAGTTTCGTCAAGGGGGCGCCTCCCCGGCATTTT. Translated, it gives CASSFVKGAPPRHF.

This clonotype showed up many times. Relative to the germline gene, one junction end is altered; a read error may explain this. V gene TRBV2 combines with J gene TRBJ2-7, with D possibly matching TRBD1 (6 bases). Germline V gene sequence: CDR1 SNHLY, CDR2 FYNNEI. This CDR3 region has 11 residues. The CDR3 bases are TGTGCCAGCAGTGAGGGCGACAGGATAAACTTC. This gives the protein CASSEGDRINF.

As for this clonotype: This may be a read error, as it is one base from a much larger clone. The chain recombines TRBV5-3 with TRBJ2-2, with D possibly TRBD1 on 5 matching bases. TRBV5-3 belongs to the ORF category, with a function that is uncertain. The CDR3 consists of 12 residues. For the CDR3, the DNA is TGTGAGGTGGACAAGAACACCGGGGAGCTGTTTTTT. Its protein is CEVDKNTGELFF.

The CDR3 nucleotides read TGTGCCAGCAGTTTCGTACTAGCGAGGACAGATACGCAGTATTTT. Amino acid sequence: CASSFVLARTDTQYF. The chain recombines TRBV27 with TRBJ2-3; 7 positions agree with TRBD2. Germline CDR1 reads MNHEY; CDR2 reads SMNVEV (reference sequence). The CDR3 spans 15 residues. The junction had 6 bases not matched to a gene; V was cut back by 3 bases and J by 3 bases.

This clonotype was counted ten times or more. This chain connects TRBV6-2 or TRBV6-3 to TRBJ2-7; 8 nucleotides agree with TRBD2. CDR1 is MNHEY and CDR2 is SVGEGT in the germline V gene. V lost 2 bases to trimming and J lost 0 bases; unmatched junction nucleotides: 0. The CDR3 consists of 14 residues. The CDR3, as DNA: TGTGCCAGCAGTTACGGGACTAGCTCCTACGAGCAGTACTTC. Translating gives CASSYGTSSYEQYF.